This TCR beta chain was retrieved from a study of identical twins. The study, taken as a whole, reports: Models predicted too little out-of-frame TCR alpha sharing in monozygotic twins. In zero-insertion analyses, partial confounding could arise from invariant MAIT and iNKT cells. Out-of-frame alpha sequences shared by twins showed excess low generation probability. Excess twin sharing in beta out-of-frame sequences was weaker.

TCRdb processed the 5' RACE reads anew with MiXCR; each CDR3 protein has one entry. The sample has approximately 700,000 distinct CDR3 sequences, over 5% seen once. Trimming took 2 bases from V and 3 from J; bases not matched to a gene: 4. CDR1 is MGHRA and CDR2 is YSYEKL in the germline V gene. The length of the CDR3 is 16 residues. In its sample, this clonotype was seen a few times. What it binds is not known. V usage is TRBV4-1 and J usage is TRBJ2-1; 10 nucleotides align to TRBD2. This clonotype originated in a young man in good health. The material sequenced was naive T cells sorted from blood. The CDR3 DNA reads as TGCGCCAGCAGCCAAAACCCTAGCGGGAGCTACAATGAGCAGTTCTTC. Translation: CASSQNPSGSYNEQFF.